One sample yielded the 21 T cell receptor beta chains listed below, sequenced in a study of shared clonotypes between healthy human individuals. Assay used: immunoSEQ multiplex PCR; TCRdb lists only in-frame clones, some missing. This sample yields 1,500,000 or so clones, of which around 97% are seen a single time; more than 0.9% belongs to the top ten. Sequencing input: naive CD4+ T cells sorted from blood. The sample's subset: CD45RA+ positively selected. These receptors all stem from a man aged 25-45 years in good health.

To note about this clone: Other DNA sequences in this sample translate to the same CDR3. The V and J genes are TRBV20-1 and TRBJ2-7; D perhaps matches TRBD2 (5 bases). The germline gives CDR1 DFQATT, CDR2 SNEGSKA (reference sequence). V was cut by 3 bases and J by 4 bases, with 7 bases left in between. This CDR3 is built from 11 residues. CDR3 DNA: TGCAGTGCTAGGATAGCGTACGAGCAGTACTTC. Translated: CSARIAYEQYF.

The CDR3 here is CASSFSQGRAEAFF. The CDR3 DNA sequence: TGTGCCAGCAGCTTCTCTCAGGGAAGGGCTGAAGCTTTCTTT. The rearrangement links TRBV7-2 to TRBJ1-1; TRBD1 is a possible D gene (5 bases). V lost 3 bases and J lost 6, with 14 bases in between. CDR3 length: 14 amino acids. CDR1 and CDR2 from the germline V gene are SGHTA and FQGNSA. The full variable domain, rest sourced from reference TRBV7-2 and TRBJ1-1, is GAGVSQSPSNKVTEKGKDVELRCDPISGHTALYWYRQSLGQGLEFLIYFQGNSAPDKSGLPSDRFSAERTGGSVSTLTIQRTQQEDSAVYLCASSFSQGRAEAFFGQGTRLTVV.

V usage is TRBV21-1 and J usage is TRBJ1-2; TRBD1 is taken as the D call from the table, unchecked against the DNA. TRBV21-1 is listed as a pseudogene. CDR3 size: 14 residues. The CDR3 region has the DNA TGTGCCAGCAGCAAAAAGGGGCCCAACTATGGCTACACCTTC. This gives the protein CASSKKGPNYGYTF.

The V and J genes are TRBV29-1 and TRBJ2-5, with D perhaps matching TRBD2 (5 bases). The CDR3 covers 11 residues. CDR1 is SQVTM, CDR2 ANQGSEA, per germline. V dropped 6 bases and J dropped 0 bases, with 5 bases sitting between them. The CDR3 sequence is CSVADQETQYF. The CDR3, as DNA: TGCAGCGTAGCGGACCAAGAGACCCAGTACTTC.

This chain uses TRBV9 with TRBJ2-1; either TRBD1 or TRBD2 may supply D (5 bases each). The germline V gene encodes CDR1 SGDLS and CDR2 YYNGEE. CDR3 length: 13 residues. Trimming took off 5 bases at V and 8 bases at J, with 14 bases between the two ends. The chain's CDR3 is CASSIGTDDEQFF. In DNA, the CDR3 is TGTGCCAGCAGTATCGGGACCGATGATGAGCAGTTCTTC.

The chain links TRBV11-3 to TRBJ2-1, with D unclear. The ends were cut back, 2 bases at V and 3 bases at J, with 11 bases in the middle. This CDR3 is 15 amino acids long. Per germline, CDR1 SGHNT and CDR2 YENEEA. CDR3 sequence reads: CASSLNGQVYNEQFF. The CDR3 region has the DNA TGTGCCAGCAGCTTAAACGGGCAAGTCTACAATGAGCAGTTCTTC. Full variable domain (missing parts from reference TRBV11-3 and TRBJ2-1): EAGVVQSPRYKIIEKKQPVAFWCNPISGHNTLYWYLQNLGQGPELLIRYENEEAVDDSQLPKDRFSAERLKGVDSTLKIQPAELGDSAVYLCASSLNGQVYNEQFFGPGTRLTVL.

In nucleotides, the CDR3 is TGTGCCTGGACTGTAATCTCTGGAAACACCATATATTTT. This sequence encodes CAWTVISGNTIYF. The rearrangement links TRBV30 to TRBJ1-3; D unclear. Looked up from germline, CDR1 is GTSNPN and CDR2 is SVGIG (reference sequence). This CDR3 has 13 residues. V lost 4 bases and J lost 0, with 7 bases in between.

The chain joins TRBV18 to TRBJ2-7; D may be TRBD2 (6 bases). V was trimmed by 3 bases and J by 6 bases, leaving 9 bases between them. Germline CDR1 is KGHSH and CDR2 is LQKENI. CDR3 length: 12 amino acids. The CDR3 is CASSPYGGEQYF. CDR3 DNA sequence: TGTGCCAGCTCACCGTACGGGGGCGAGCAGTACTTC.

The gene calls are TRBV5-1 and TRBJ2-2, with 7 bases matching TRBD2. Germline V gene lookup returns CDR1 SGHRS and CDR2 YFSETQ. CDR3 length: 15 amino acids. V was clipped by 1 base and J by 5 bases; unmatched bases: 5. The CDR3 loop is CASSLLRERTGELFF. CDR3 bases: TGCGCCAGCAGCTTGTTGCGGGAGCGGACCGGGGAGCTGTTTTTT.

This chain joins TRBV18 and TRBJ1-2; 9 bases line up with TRBD1. The V gene's germline CDR1 is KGHSH and CDR2 LQKENI. The CDR3 extends over 15 amino acids. V dropped 3 bases and J dropped 6; count of bases not matched to a gene: 8. CDR3 region: CASSPYGQGNNGYTF. Here the CDR3 DNA reads TGTGCCAGCTCACCTTACGGACAGGGGAACAATGGCTACACCTTC.

The chain uses TRBV25-1 and TRBJ2-3, with D possibly matching TRBD2 (6 bases). CDR3 length equals 17 residues. V was trimmed by 5 bases and J by 1 base, leaving 19 bases between them. The germline V gene encodes CDR1 MGHDK and CDR2 SYGVNS. CDR3 in DNA: TGTGCCAGCAGTTCCCCAGGTGACGGGAGAGGCACAGATACGCAGTATTTT. It specifies CASSSPGDGRGTDTQYF.

The chain carries TRBV19 and TRBJ2-3, with 8 bases aligning to TRBD2. Germline values: CDR1 LNHDA, CDR2 SQIVND (reference sequence). The CDR3 is made up of 14 amino acids. The J segment lost 5 bases and the V segment lost 9 bases, leaving 10 bases of the junction unmatched. Here the CDR3 DNA reads TGTGCCAGCAAACCGGGGGGGGGCAGAGATACGCAGTATTTT. This translates into CASKPGGGRDTQYF.

V and J are TRBV5-4 and TRBJ2-5; the D gene is possibly TRBD1 (5 bases). Germline V gives CDR1 SGHNT, CDR2 YYREEE (reference sequence). V was trimmed by 2 bases and J by 0 bases, leaving 8 bases between them. The CDR3 runs 14 residues. The CDR3 sequence is CASSFRQYQETQYF. The CDR3 bases are TGTGCCAGCAGCTTCCGACAGTACCAAGAGACCCAGTACTTC.

The chain recombines TRBV7-8 with TRBJ2-1, with 8 bases aligning to TRBD2. The CDR3 length is 14 residues. Per the germline V gene, CDR1 is SGHVS and CDR2 is FQNEAQ. CDR3 coding DNA: TGTGCAAGCCGGTCGGGAGGGAGTGGGAATGAGCAGTTCTTC. This encodes CASRSGGSGNEQFF.

The chain couples TRBV5-1 to TRBJ2-2, with TRBD2 matching 7 bases. Germline V gives CDR1 SGHRS, CDR2 YFSETQ. There are 14 residues in the CDR3. The junction had 8 bases not matched to a gene; V was cut back by 6 bases and J by 6 bases. As DNA, the CDR3 is TGCGCCAGCAACTCCGCTAGCGGTCCCGGGGAGCTGTTTTTT. As protein: CASNSASGPGELFF.

This rearrangement joins TRBV28 to TRBJ2-1, with D possibly matching TRBD1 (7 bases). The CDR3 has 16 amino acids. Germline CDR1 MDHEN, CDR2 SYDVKM. Trimming removed 1 base at V and 4 bases at J, with 14 bases between. The CDR3 nucleotides are TGTGCCAGCAGTTTATTGCGGGACAGTGCGTACAATGAGCAGTTCTTC. As protein: CASSLLRDSAYNEQFF.

CDR3 amino acids: CASQNRGSTGELFF. The CDR3 DNA is TGTGCCAGCCAGAACAGGGGAAGCACCGGGGAGCTGTTTTTT. The V gene is TRBV19, the J gene TRBJ2-2; 7 bases agree with TRBD1. This CDR3 comprises 14 residues. Germline trimming cut 9 bases from V and 4 bases from J; bases unmatched to any gene: 8. CDR1 is LNHDA and CDR2 is SQIVND in the germline V gene (reference sequence).

The chain joins TRBV5-1 to TRBJ2-2; perhaps TRBD1 as D (5 bases). Germline V gives CDR1 SGHRS, CDR2 YFSETQ. V gave up 4 bases and J gave up 6 bases, with 19 bases separating them. This CDR3 has 16 residues. Here the CDR3 DNA reads TGCGCCAGCAGCCCCCACCCCAACACAGGACCCGGGGAGCTGTTTTTT. This codes for CASSPHPNTGPGELFF.

CDR3 protein: CAFRRGNYNEQFF. The CDR3 bases are TGTGCCTTCCGACGGGGCAACTACAATGAGCAGTTCTTC. The chain employs TRBV30 and TRBJ2-1, with D tentatively TRBD1 or TRBD2 (5 bases each). With 7 bases removed from V and 3 bases from J, the gap between germline ends came to 13 bases. Germline values: CDR1 GTSNPN, CDR2 SVGIG (reference sequence). This CDR3 contains 13 residues.

The rearrangement joins TRBV5-5 to TRBJ2-1, with D uncertain. This CDR3 region has 14 residues. V was pared by 4 bases and J by 6 bases, with 14 bases between. Per the germline V gene, CDR1 is SGHKS and CDR2 is YYEKEE (reference sequence). The CDR3 sequence: CASSLERRLNEQFF. In nucleotides, the CDR3 is TGTGCCAGCAGCCTTGAAAGGCGCCTCAATGAGCAGTTCTTC.

This sequence joins TRBV7-2 and TRBJ2-7; 10 nucleotides align to TRBD2. V shed 5 bases, J shed 1 base, and the junction held 8 bases outside the gene matches. Germline loops: CDR1 SGHTA, CDR2 FQGNSA. There are 16 residues in the CDR3. The CDR3 protein is CASSPSGSPVSYEQYF. The DNA of the CDR3 is TGTGCCAGCAGCCCTAGCGGGAGTCCCGTATCCTACGAGCAGTACTTC.